Listed here are 26 T cell receptor beta chains from one sample, sequenced in a study of early T cells in non-severe SARS-CoV-2 infection. MiXCR, applied by TCRdb to the 5' RACE reads, yields one record per CDR3 protein. Here the sample spans about 52,000 distinct CDR3 sequences, under 8.5% being singletons. Source material: whole blood. The receptors originated from an adult who was a healthcare worker with PCR-confirmed SARS-CoV-2 infection or an uninfected control (not recorded which).

This clonotype was seen only a few times. The genes are TRBV13 and TRBJ2-6; D uncertain. Germline V lookup: CDR1 PRHDT, CDR2 FYEKMQ (reference sequence). CDR3 length equals 14 residues. Trimming shortened V by 5 bases and J by 4 bases, and 9 bases separated the two germline ends. This CDR3 is CASSPTRGANVLTF. The CDR3 DNA follows: TGTGCCAGCAGCCCAACAAGGGGGGCCAACGTCCTGACTTTC.

This clonotype was observed a few times. This chain links TRBV15 with TRBJ1-6, with 10 bases aligning to TRBD1. Trimming removed 3 bases from V and 9 bases from J; junction bases left unmatched: 5. CDR3 size: 15 residues. Germline V lookup: CDR1 LNHNV, CDR2 YYDKDF (reference sequence). CDR3 DNA sequence: TGTGCCACCAGCAGCTCCGGGACAGGGGCTTCACCCCTCCACTTT. Translation gives CATSSSGTGASPLHF. The variable domain in full, completed from reference TRBV15 and TRBJ1-6, reads DAMVIQNPRYQVTQFGKPVTLSCSQTLNHNVMYWYQQKSSQAPKLLFHYYDKDFNNEADTPDNFQSRRPNTSFCFLDIRSPGLGDTAMYLCATSSSGTGASPLHFGNGTRLTVT.

This chain joins TRBV4-1 and TRBJ1-1; tentative D call: TRBD1 (5 bases). CDR1 and CDR2 from the germline V gene are MGHRA and YSYEKL. This CDR3 contains 12 residues. Trimming removed 0 bases from V and 12 bases from J, with 11 bases in between. The DNA of the CDR3 is TGCGCCAGCAGCCAAGAAGGGGTTTGGTCTTTCTTT. It specifies CASSQEGVWSFF.

This clonotype was seen ten or more times. The chain uses TRBV5-1 and TRBJ2-7; the D gene is possibly TRBD2 (5 bases). From germline, CDR1 is SGHRS and CDR2 YFSETQ. V was clipped by 2 bases and J by 2 bases, with 20 bases between them. This CDR3 comprises 17 residues. The CDR3 DNA reads as TGCGCCAGCAGCTTCGATCCGCATCTAGCTGACACCTACGAGCAGTACTTC. Translating it yields CASSFDPHLADTYEQYF.

This chain uses TRBV7-9 with TRBJ2-2, with 9 bases fitting TRBD2. CDR3 length: 17 residues. Germline V gives CDR1 SEHNR, CDR2 FQNEAQ (reference sequence). With V trimmed by 3 bases and J by 4 bases, 9 bases remained unmatched. CDR3 DNA: TGTGCCAGCAGCTTCCGTAGCGGGAGTCGTGGCACCGGGGAGCTGTTTTTT. It codes for CASSFRSGSRGTGELFF.

This clonotype was recorded a few times. The chain carries TRBV30 and TRBJ1-5; unclear D gene. CDR3 length: 13 amino acids. Trimming shortened V by 5 bases and J by 5 bases, and 13 bases separated the two germline ends. Germline V gives CDR1 GTSNPN, CDR2 SVGIG (reference sequence). The CDR3 nucleotides are TGTGCCTGGGGCCGAACGGCCCATCAGCCCCAGCATTTT. Its protein is CAWGRTAHQPQHF.

The rearrangement links TRBV3-1 to TRBJ1-1; 9 nucleotides line up with TRBD1. The CDR3 is made up of 16 amino acids. V lost 1 base to trimming and J lost 5 bases; unmatched junction nucleotides: 8. Germline CDR1 reads LGHDT; CDR2 reads YNNKEL (reference sequence). The CDR3 is CASSQAQGTGRTEAFF. The CDR3 DNA reads TGTGCCAGCAGCCAAGCCCAGGGGACAGGGAGGACTGAAGCTTTCTTT.

This clonotype turned up a few times. The chain carries TRBV7-9 and TRBJ2-5; 8 bases fit TRBD1. The CDR3 spans 12 residues. J lost 7 bases, V lost 5 bases, and 3 bases had no gene match. From germline, CDR1 is SEHNR and CDR2 FQNEAQ (reference sequence). The CDR3 DNA reads TGTGCCAGCAGCACGGGACAGGCGACCCAGTACTTC. Translation: CASSTGQATQYF.

This clonotype showed up many times. The chain joins TRBV18 to TRBJ1-6; 7 bases fit TRBD1. V dropped 1 base and J dropped 9; count of bases not matched to a gene: 3. Germline-derived CDR1 and CDR2 are KGHSH and LQKENI. CDR3 length: 14 residues. The CDR3 here is CASSPRDSVSPLHF. In DNA, the CDR3 is TGTGCCAGCTCACCACGGGACAGCGTTTCACCCCTCCACTTT.

This clonotype was observed at least ten times. The genes are TRBV15 and TRBJ2-1; 8 bases are a match to TRBD1. J was trimmed by 2 bases and V by 5 bases; bases with no gene match: 5. The CDR3 consists of 15 residues. Germline CDR1 reads LNHNV; CDR2 reads YYDKDF (reference sequence). DNA for the CDR3: TGTGCCACCAGCCGATCACAGGGGGCCTACAATGAGCAGTTCTTC. Translation: CATSRSQGAYNEQFF.

This clonotype was counted many times. This chain links TRBV7-6 with TRBJ2-3; D ambiguous. CDR1 is SGHVS, CDR2 FNYEAQ, per germline. Trimming stripped 2 bases from V and 4 bases from J, with 7 bases between. This CDR3 has 13 amino acids. The CDR3 DNA reads TGTGCCAGCAGCTTACTGAGCGCAGATACGCAGTATTTT. Its protein product is CASSLLSADTQYF.

The V gene is TRBV15, the J gene TRBJ2-1; possibly TRBD1 for D (7 bases). CDR3 length: 15 amino acids. The V gene's germline CDR1 is LNHNV and CDR2 YYDKDF (reference sequence). Trimming took off 6 bases at V and 6 bases at J, with 18 bases between the two ends. The CDR3 spells CATRRDSLVSNEQFF. In DNA form, the CDR3 reads TGTGCCACCAGGCGGGACAGCCTAGTCAGCAATGAGCAGTTCTTC.

This clonotype was detected many times. This rearrangement joins TRBV20-1 to TRBJ2-2, with a possible D match to TRBD2 (5 bases). The CDR3 is made up of 14 amino acids. The germline gives CDR1 DFQATT, CDR2 SNEGSKA (reference sequence). Trimming left V 3 bases short and J 7 bases short, with 15 bases between. CDR3 in DNA: TGCAGTGCTAGGGACTTTCTTTTGGACGGGGAGCTGTTTTTT. Translating it yields CSARDFLLDGELFF.

The chain combines TRBV3-1 with TRBJ2-5, with D uncertain. The CDR3 has 14 residues. CDR1 and CDR2 from the germline V gene are LGHDT and YNNKEL (reference sequence). V lost 3 bases to trimming and J lost 0 bases, with 8 bases between them. The CDR3 DNA reads TGTGCCAGCAGCCATTTAGACAACCAAGAGACCCAGTACTTC. Protein sequence: CASSHLDNQETQYF.

The chain recombines TRBV27 with TRBJ2-1, with D possibly TRBD2 on 6 matching bases. V was cut by 7 bases and J by 6 bases, with 28 bases left in between. The CDR3 contains 18 residues. The germline V gene encodes CDR1 MNHEY and CDR2 SMNVEV (reference sequence). The CDR3 coding sequence is TGTGCCAGCAAACGTTCTGGAGGGCCTCCCGTTAGCGCCAATGAGCAGTTCTTC. Protein product: CASKRSGGPPVSANEQFF.

The chain employs TRBV20-1 and TRBJ2-7; no clear D gene. V dropped 4 bases and J dropped 2 bases, with 18 bases sitting between them. CDR1 and CDR2 (germline): DFQATT, SNEGSKA (reference sequence). This CDR3 contains 15 residues. CDR3 bases: TGCAGTGCTAAGGGCCAAAACGGCAAGCCCTACGAGCAGTACTTC. Amino acid sequence: CSAKGQNGKPYEQYF.

This clonotype has a count of ten or more. J is TRBJ1-1 and V is TRBV24-1; D uncertain. The V gene's germline CDR1 is KGHDR and CDR2 SFDVKD. The CDR3 runs to 13 residues. The V end was cut by 8 bases, the J end by 5 bases, with 14 bases between. The CDR3 nucleotides are TGTGCCACCATGATGTTTTTGGGGACTGAAGCTTTCTTT. As protein: CATMMFLGTEAFF.

This clonotype was recorded many times. The junction shows a germline mismatch at one end, possibly a read error. The chain couples TRBV7-8 to TRBJ1-3; 9 nucleotides align to TRBD1. From germline, CDR1 is SGHVS and CDR2 FQNEAQ. This CDR3 has 18 amino acids. The CDR3 loop is CASSLGGTGPLSENTIYF. Here the CDR3 DNA reads TGTGCCAGCAGCTTAGGGGGGACAGGGCCACTCTCTGAAAACACCATATATTTT.

In its sample, this clonotype was seen many times. This sequence joins TRBV7-8 and TRBJ2-7; D remains unclear. The V gene lost 5 bases and the J gene lost 4 bases, with 12 bases spanning the gap. The CDR3 spans 13 residues. CDR1 is SGHVS, CDR2 FQNEAQ, per germline. The CDR3 spells CASSSQVGYEQYF. CDR3 DNA sequence: TGTGCCAGCAGCAGTCAAGTTGGGTACGAGCAGTACTTC.

This clonotype occurred many times. The chain links TRBV10-3 to TRBJ1-5, with D unclear. The CDR3 covers 12 residues. Germline CDR1 is ENHRY and CDR2 is SYGVKD. The V gene lost 0 bases and the J gene lost 4 bases, with 1 base spanning the gap. The DNA for the CDR3 is TGTGCCATCAGTGAGTCAAATCAGCCCCAGCATTTT. Translation gives CAISESNQPQHF.

This chain joins TRBV6-5 and TRBJ2-3, with 7 bases that match TRBD2. The J segment lost 3 bases and the V segment lost 10 bases, leaving 7 bases of the junction unmatched. Germline lookup yields CDR1 MNHEY and CDR2 SVGAGI. The length of the CDR3 is 13 residues. For the CDR3, the DNA is TGTGCCACGCTCTTGGGGGGGACAGATACGCAGTATTTT. It codes for CATLLGGTDTQYF.

The J gene is TRBJ2-7, the V gene TRBV6-6; TRBD2 matches 7 bases. The CDR3 sequence is 14 residues long. V gave up 5 bases and J gave up 3 bases; unmatched junction bases: 7. CDR1 and CDR2 (germline): MNHNY, SVGAGI (reference sequence). The CDR3: CASSANSGNYEQYF. The CDR3 DNA is TGTGCCAGCAGTGCTAACAGCGGGAACTACGAGCAGTACTTC.

The V call is TRBV6-1, the J call TRBJ1-5; a weak D match, TRBD1 (5 bases). The CDR3 runs 14 residues. Germline V gives CDR1 MNHNS, CDR2 SASEGT. Deletions cut 4 bases from V and 9 bases from J, with 16 bases between. CDR3 protein: CASSGRDRGMPQHF. CDR3 nucleotide sequence: TGTGCCAGCAGTGGCCGGGACCGAGGTATGCCCCAGCATTTT.

The table lists this clonotype with a few counts. V usage is TRBV6-2 or TRBV6-3 and J usage is TRBJ2-7; perhaps D is TRBD1 or TRBD2 (6 bases each). The CDR3 totals 13 residues. The germline gives CDR1 MNHEY, CDR2 SVGEGT. Trimming took off 6 bases at V and 4 bases at J, with 13 bases between the two ends. The CDR3, as DNA: TGTGCCAGCAGGGACAGCGGGCCGTACGAGCAGTACTTC. Amino acid sequence: CASRDSGPYEQYF.

This chain links TRBV5-1 with TRBJ2-1, with TRBD2 identical over 8 bases. The CDR3 loop spans 16 amino acids. Germline loops: CDR1 SGHRS, CDR2 YFSETQ. V lost 4 bases, J lost 0 bases, and 6 bases stayed unmatched. CDR3 loop: CASSGGLADSYNEQFF. CDR3 nucleotide sequence: TGCGCCAGCAGCGGCGGACTAGCCGACTCCTACAATGAGCAGTTCTTC.

The chain recombines TRBV9 with TRBJ2-3; D unresolved. This CDR3 comprises 13 residues. Trimming shortened V by 3 bases and J by 0 bases, and 5 bases separated the two germline ends. Per germline, CDR1 SGDLS and CDR2 YYNGEE. The CDR3 DNA is TGTGCCAGCAGCGGGGGTAGCACAGATACGCAGTATTTT. This sequence encodes CASSGGSTDTQYF.